This TCR beta chain was profiled in a study of blood T cell repertoires in COVID-19. Background on the study: The United States, Italy and Spain were the sources of the acute and convalescent COVID-19 samples.

The CDR3 runs to 16 residues. Germline-derived CDR1 and CDR2 are LNHDA and SQIVND (reference sequence). Trimming took off 7 bases at V and 0 bases at J, with 18 bases between the two ends. Authors' methods: The assay estimated nucleated cells by amplifying reference gene primers. Method: immunoSEQ multiplex PCR; TCRdb's copy keeps in-frame clones and lacks some. From that table come the V and J calls and clone size; the DNA was used to work out D and trimming. This sample has 310,000 or so clones; roughly nine tenths occur once, and the top ten carry approximately 5.4%. For recovered donors of Cohort 3, there were two negative PCRs, clearance, or symptom resolution.

The specimen was PBMCs or T cells enriched from blood (not recorded which). This clonotype was sampled from a young woman who had recovered from COVID-19. This chain joins TRBV19 and TRBJ1-1, with no clear D. This chain's CDR3 is CASTRGVGLLNTEAFF. CDR3 nucleotides: TGTGCCAGTACCCGCGGGGTTGGACTCCTGAACACTGAAGCTTTCTTT.